This is a list of T cell receptor beta chains from one sample in a study of control samples from healthy donors and cancer patients. The data were produced by immunoSEQ multiplex PCR, yet TCRdb's version contains in-frame clones alone and is incomplete. The table includes some 120,000 clones, roughly 88% detected once. Sequencing was carried out using blood. The receptors were gathered from a man between 45 and 60 years old in good health. Each CDR3 is given with its conserved first and last residue. Fields, in order: V gene, D gene, clone size, J gene, CDR3 DNA, CDR3 protein. A D gene is named only where the DNA matches it firmly. Size tells how often a clone was seen (once, few, many) or the class of an expanded clone, and some rows leave it out.

v_gene: TRBV13
d_gene: TRBD1
abundance: few
j_gene: TRBJ2-7
CDR3nt: TGTGCCAGCAGCTTAGTTGGGACAGGGGTCTACGAGCAGTACTTC
CDR3aa: CASSLVGTGVYEQYF

v_gene: TRBV7-9
d_gene: NA
abundance: NA
j_gene: TRBJ2-5
CDR3nt: TGTGCCAGCAGCTTACTGGGAGCTAGTGGCGAGACCCAGTACTTC
CDR3aa: CASSLLGASGETQYF

v_gene: TRBV5-1
d_gene: NA
abundance: NA
j_gene: TRBJ1-4
CDR3nt: TGCGCCAGCAGCTTGTCCGGGGGCACAACTAATGAAAAACTGTTTTTT
CDR3aa: CASSLSGGTTNEKLFF

v_gene: TRBV9
d_gene: TRBD1
abundance: NA
j_gene: TRBJ1-2
CDR3nt: TGTGCCAGCAGCCCCCTGGGACAGGTAGTCGATGGCTACACCTTC
CDR3aa: CASSPLGQVVDGYTF

v_gene: TRBV19
d_gene: NA
abundance: NA
j_gene: TRBJ1-5
CDR3nt: TGTGCCAGTAGTAAACATAGCAATCAGCCCCAGCATTTT
CDR3aa: CASSKHSNQPQHF

v_gene: TRBV5-1
d_gene: TRBD2
abundance: NA
j_gene: TRBJ2-1
CDR3nt: TGCGCCAGCAGCACAACTAGCGGGGGGGTCTTGAGCAATGAGCAGTTCTTC
CDR3aa: CASSTTSGGVLSNEQFF

v_gene: TRBV11-2
d_gene: NA
abundance: NA
j_gene: TRBJ2-1
CDR3nt: TGTGCCAGCAGCTTAGACCTTCAGTCAGTACTCGGGCAGTTCTTC
CDR3aa: CASSLDLQSVLGQFF

v_gene: TRBV7-9
d_gene: TRBD1
abundance: once
j_gene: TRBJ2-5
CDR3nt: TGTGCCAGCAGCCTCGGGACAGCCACACAAGAGACCCAGTACTTC
CDR3aa: CASSLGTATQETQYF

v_gene: TRBV7-3
d_gene: TRBD2
abundance: NA
j_gene: TRBJ2-2
CDR3nt: TGTGCCAGCAGCTTACAATTCCTTGGCGGGGGGAACACCGGGGAGCTGTTTTTT
CDR3aa: CASSLQFLGGGNTGELFF

v_gene: TRBV9
d_gene: NA
abundance: NA
j_gene: TRBJ2-5
CDR3nt: TGTGCCAGCAGCGTAGCCCGCCGGGGGGAGACCCAGTACTTC
CDR3aa: CASSVARRGETQYF

v_gene: TRBV29-1
d_gene: NA
abundance: once
j_gene: TRBJ2-3
CDR3nt: TGCAGCGTTGGGGGGGGCACAGATACGCAGTATTTT
CDR3aa: CSVGGGTDTQYF

v_gene: TRBV5-1
d_gene: TRBD1
abundance: NA
j_gene: TRBJ1-1
CDR3nt: TGCGCCAGCAGCTTGGGGACAGGTTGGGGGACTGAAGCTTTCTTT
CDR3aa: CASSLGTGWGTEAFF

v_gene: TRBV3-1/TRBV3-2
d_gene: NA
abundance: NA
j_gene: TRBJ1-1
CDR3nt: TGTGCCAGCAGCCAAGATCTGAGTGGCACTGAAGCTTTCTTT
CDR3aa: CASSQDLSGTEAFF

v_gene: TRBV6-2/TRBV6-3
d_gene: TRBD2
abundance: NA
j_gene: TRBJ2-1
CDR3nt: TGTGCCAGCAGTTATGGGGGGGGCTCCTACAATGAGCAGTTCTTC
CDR3aa: CASSYGGGSYNEQFF

v_gene: TRBV5-1
d_gene: NA
abundance: once
j_gene: TRBJ2-3
CDR3nt: TGCGCCAGCAGCCCCAATGAGGATACGCAGTATTTT
CDR3aa: CASSPNEDTQYF

v_gene: TRBV30
d_gene: NA
abundance: NA
j_gene: TRBJ1-2
CDR3nt: TGTGCCTGGAGTGTACCTGGGGGCGCCTCCTATGGCTACACCTTC
CDR3aa: CAWSVPGGASYGYTF

v_gene: TRBV5-6
d_gene: TRBD1
abundance: NA
j_gene: TRBJ2-5
CDR3nt: TGTGCCAGCAGCTTGTATACAGGGGTGGAGACCCAGTACTTC
CDR3aa: CASSLYTGVETQYF

v_gene: TRBV23-1
d_gene: NA
abundance: NA
j_gene: TRBJ2-5
CDR3nt: TGCGCCAGCAGCACACCGGGACCGAGCCAAGAGACCCAGTACTTC
CDR3aa: CASSTPGPSQETQYF

v_gene: TRBV6-4
d_gene: NA
abundance: NA
j_gene: TRBJ1-1
CDR3nt: TGTGCCAGCAGTGACTCGGGGTACACTGAAGCTTTCTTT
CDR3aa: CASSDSGYTEAFF

v_gene: TRBV28
d_gene: TRBD2
abundance: once
j_gene: TRBJ2-5
CDR3nt: TGTGCCAGCAGGCAACTAGCGGGGGTTCTTGAGACCCAGTACTTC
CDR3aa: CASRQLAGVLETQYF

v_gene: TRBV9
d_gene: NA
abundance: NA
j_gene: TRBJ2-1
CDR3nt: TGTGCCAGCAGCGTATCTATTCCGGGAAATGAGCAGTTCTTC
CDR3aa: CASSVSIPGNEQFF

v_gene: TRBV5-1
d_gene: NA
abundance: NA
j_gene: TRBJ1-2
CDR3nt: TGCGCCAGCAGCTTGCCGGCGGATTATGGCTACACCTTC
CDR3aa: CASSLPADYGYTF

v_gene: TRBV19
d_gene: TRBD1
abundance: NA
j_gene: TRBJ1-1
CDR3nt: TGTGCCAGTAGTATAGGTACAAGACAGGGTGGGTTCACTGAAGCTTTCTTT
CDR3aa: CASSIGTRQGGFTEAFF

v_gene: TRBV28
d_gene: TRBD1
abundance: NA
j_gene: TRBJ1-2
CDR3nt: TGTGCCAGCAGGAGACAGGGTTTCGGCTACACCTTC
CDR3aa: CASRRQGFGYTF

v_gene: TRBV5-1
d_gene: TRBD2
abundance: NA
j_gene: TRBJ2-2
CDR3nt: TGCGCCAGCAGCTTGGTTGGTAGCGGGGGCTCCGGGGAGCTGTTTTTT
CDR3aa: CASSLVGSGGSGELFF

v_gene: TRBV6-5
d_gene: TRBD1
abundance: NA
j_gene: TRBJ1-6
CDR3nt: TGTGCCAGCAGAATCACCGGGACAGGCGCTTCACCCCTCCACTTT
CDR3aa: CASRITGTGASPLHF

v_gene: TRBV9
d_gene: NA
abundance: NA
j_gene: TRBJ2-2
CDR3nt: TGTGCCAGCAGCGTGGCAGCAACCGGGGAGCTGTTTTTT
CDR3aa: CASSVAATGELFF

v_gene: TRBV14
d_gene: TRBD1
abundance: NA
j_gene: TRBJ2-5
CDR3nt: TGTGCCAGCAGCCAAGTGGCGAACAGGGGGCCGTGGGAGACCCAGTACTTC
CDR3aa: CASSQVANRGPWETQYF

v_gene: TRBV18
d_gene: TRBD1
abundance: NA
j_gene: TRBJ1-1
CDR3nt: TGTGCCAGCTCACTTCAGGACAGGGGGCGAGCTGAAGCTTTCTTT
CDR3aa: CASSLQDRGRAEAFF

v_gene: TRBV5-1
d_gene: NA
abundance: NA
j_gene: TRBJ1-2
CDR3nt: TGCGCCAGCAGCCTAAGGTCGGGCAGTGAGGGTATCTATGGCTACACCTTC
CDR3aa: CASSLRSGSEGIYGYTF

v_gene: TRBV4-1
d_gene: TRBD2
abundance: NA
j_gene: TRBJ2-3
CDR3nt: TGCGCCAGCAGCCAAACACTAGCGGCCCGCACAGATACGCAGTATTTT
CDR3aa: CASSQTLAARTDTQYF

v_gene: TRBV7-9
d_gene: NA
abundance: NA
j_gene: TRBJ1-1
CDR3nt: TGTGCCAGCAGCGAACTAAAAGGGGGTGGGCAGGGTTCGAACACTGAAGCTTTCTTT
CDR3aa: CASSELKGGGQGSNTEAFF

v_gene: TRBV9
d_gene: NA
abundance: NA
j_gene: TRBJ2-3
CDR3nt: TGTGCCAGCAGCCCAGGAGGGGGCGTCATTACAGATACGCAGTATTTT
CDR3aa: CASSPGGGVITDTQYF

v_gene: TRBV3-1/TRBV3-2
d_gene: NA
abundance: NA
j_gene: TRBJ2-1
CDR3nt: TGTGCCAGCAGCCAAGGGTCTCGGGGGACCTACAATGAGCAGTTCTTC
CDR3aa: CASSQGSRGTYNEQFF

v_gene: TRBV27
d_gene: TRBD2
abundance: NA
j_gene: TRBJ2-2
CDR3nt: TGTGCCAGCAGTTCCCCTTCCCTAGCGGGGGGGCATAGCGGGGAGCTGTTTTTT
CDR3aa: CASSSPSLAGGHSGELFF

v_gene: TRBV6-2/TRBV6-3
d_gene: NA
abundance: once
j_gene: TRBJ2-3
CDR3nt: TGTGCCAGCAGTTCTATACTAGCTCCAAAAACACGTAGCACAGATACGCAGTATTTT
CDR3aa: CASSSILAPKTRSTDTQYF

v_gene: TRBV5-1
d_gene: TRBD1
abundance: once
j_gene: TRBJ2-2
CDR3nt: TGCGCCAGCAGCTTACAGGGGGCTATCACCGGGGAGCTGTTTTTT
CDR3aa: CASSLQGAITGELFF

v_gene: TRBV2
d_gene: NA
abundance: NA
j_gene: TRBJ2-7
CDR3nt: TGTGCCAGCATCTTGGAGAGCCGAACAACTCCCTCCTACGAGCAGTACTTC
CDR3aa: CASILESRTTPSYEQYF

v_gene: TRBV7-2
d_gene: NA
abundance: NA
j_gene: TRBJ2-1
CDR3nt: TGTGCCAGCAGCTTCCCAGCAAATGAGCAGTTCTTC
CDR3aa: CASSFPANEQFF

v_gene: TRBV5-5
d_gene: NA
abundance: NA
j_gene: TRBJ1-1
CDR3nt: TGTGCCAGCAGAGCAGGGGTTACCAACACTGAAGCTTTCTTT
CDR3aa: CASRAGVTNTEAFF

v_gene: TRBV6-1
d_gene: TRBD1
abundance: NA
j_gene: TRBJ2-7
CDR3nt: TGTGCCAGCAGTGAGAACAGGGGTCTGTACGAGCAGTACTTC
CDR3aa: CASSENRGLYEQYF